This TCR beta chain stems from a study of blood T cell repertoires in COVID-19. About the study: Researchers got acute and convalescent COVID-19 samples from the United States, Italy and Spain. T cells, B-cell-depleted T cells, or PBMCs supplied cDNA or gDNA.

The method was immunoSEQ multiplex PCR; TCRdb's version includes in-frame clones alone and lacks a portion of them. The sample lists tens of thousands of clones, just under 90% occurring once. Germline V gene sequence: CDR1 SNHLY, CDR2 FYNNEI. V lost 5 bases to trimming and J lost 2 bases, with 9 bases between them. The CDR3 is 13 amino acids. The V and J genes are TRBV2 and TRBJ1-2, with D maybe TRBD1 (6 bases). Sequencing input: peripheral blood. This clonotype was sampled from a man older than 75 with active or convalescent COVID-19. The CDR3 DNA is TGTGCCAGCAGTCCCCAGGGGAACTATGGCTACACCTTC. It codes for CASSPQGNYGYTF.